This T cell receptor beta chain comes out of a study of low-dose radiotherapy and immunotherapy resistance in tumors. Across the whole study: The study delivered 0.5 Gy per fraction every 2 weeks to Cohort 1, totaling 6.5 Gy. Every two weeks, cyclophosphamide 200 mg/m2 was infused one day before radiation plus immunotherapy. Those assigned to Cohort 2 were treated with 1 Gy per fraction every two weeks (13 Gy in total over 26 weeks).

The time point is: after trial treatment. Documented treatment: LDRT plus nivolumab, ipilimumab, low-dose cyclophosphamide and aspirin (RACIN trial). Patients with advanced, tumor-infiltrating lymphocyte-negative solid tumors were eligible. With a constant-region primer and a V-primer adapter, TCRs were subjected to 20 to 25 PCR cycles of amplification. TCRdb reprocessed the reads with MiXCR, giving one entry per CDR3 protein. This table holds about 52,000 distinct CDR3 sequences, around a third found once. This clonotype was counted at least ten times. This TCR derives from a male donor with rectosigmoid adenocarcinoma. The sample in question was PBMCs, obtained after low-dose radiotherapy plus immunotherapy.

The CDR3 reads CASSFGTSYEQYF. The CDR3 coding sequence is TGCGCCAGCAGCTTCGGCACCTCCTACGAGCAGTACTTC. The chain has TRBV5-1 and TRBJ2-7; D is undetermined. Per the germline V gene, CDR1 is SGHRS and CDR2 is YFSETQ. Deletions cut 2 bases from V and 0 bases from J, with 6 bases between. The CDR3 contains 13 residues.